This entry lists 12 T cell receptor beta chains sequenced from one sample in a study of T cells in Graves' hyperthyroidism and ophthalmopathy. Amplified TCR beta CDR3 regions derived from RNA transcripts. RT-PCR in the first round (using the HTBI primer set) targeted the TCR CDR3. TCRdb used MiXCR to reprocess the multiplex PCR reads, holding one entry per CDR3 protein. This table has approximately 400,000 distinct CDR3 sequences, about 14% appearing once. Sequencing was carried out using blood. Receptors originate from a woman in her twenties or thirties with Graves' ophthalmopathy.

This clonotype was recorded at least ten times. V usage is TRBV4-1 and J usage is TRBJ1-5; D perhaps matches TRBD1 (6 bases). The CDR3 is made up of 15 amino acids. Trimming stripped 4 bases from V and 1 base from J, with 11 bases between. CDR1 MGHRA and CDR2 YSYEKL come from the germline V gene. CDR3 protein: CASSPGQISNQPQHF. The CDR3 DNA reads as TGCGCCAGCAGCCCTGGACAGATAAGCAATCAGCCCCAGCATTTT.

The sample holds many counts of this clonotype. The rearrangement uses TRBV24-1 and TRBJ2-7; 7 bases are shared with TRBD1. Germline-derived CDR1 and CDR2 are KGHDR and SFDVKD. V lost 4 bases and J lost 4; bases outside the gene matches: 9. The CDR3 runs 15 residues. Written as DNA, the CDR3 is TGTGCCACCAGTGACCGGGACAGTGGTGTGTACGAGCAGTACTTC. Translation: CATSDRDSGVYEQYF.

In its sample, this clonotype was seen many times. The rearrangement joins TRBV28 to TRBJ2-7; 10 nucleotides agree with TRBD1. V was clipped by 4 bases and J by 4 bases; unmatched bases: 4. This CDR3 has 14 residues. Germline V CDR1 and CDR2: MDHEN, SYDVKM. The chain's CDR3 is CASSSRDRGYEQYF. CDR3 sequence (DNA): TGTGCCAGCAGTTCCCGGGACAGGGGTTACGAGCAGTACTTC.

This clonotype was seen many times. The chain couples TRBV6-1 to TRBJ2-2; 7 positions agree with TRBD1. The germline V gene has CDR1 MNHNS and CDR2 SASEGT. The CDR3 loop spans 15 amino acids. V lost 6 bases and J lost 3; bases outside the gene matches: 7. The CDR3 coding sequence is TGTGCCAGCAGAAAAGACAGGGCGGACACCGGGGAGCTGTTTTTT. Its protein product is CASRKDRADTGELFF.

This clonotype was seen repeatedly, ten times or more. The rearrangement links TRBV19 to TRBJ1-6; 10 bases are shared with TRBD1. The CDR3 length is 17 residues. V lost 5 bases, J lost 9 bases, and 13 bases stayed unmatched. Per germline, CDR1 LNHDA and CDR2 SQIVND (reference sequence). This chain's CDR3 is CASSEAGTGAIGSPLHF. CDR3 sequence (DNA): TGTGCCAGTAGTGAAGCCGGGACAGGGGCGATTGGTTCACCCCTCCACTTT.

As regards this clonotype: This CDR3 is missing its conserved last phenylalanine or tryptophan, likely due to a read error. The chain recombines TRBV6-2 or TRBV6-3 with TRBJ1-1; maybe TRBD1 (6 bases). Germline values: CDR1 MNHEY, CDR2 SVGEGT. The CDR3 consists of 13 residues. With 6 bases removed from V and 2 bases from J, the gap between germline ends came to 10 bases. The CDR3 here is CASSLQGNTEAFL. The CDR3 bases are TGTGCCAGCAGCCTACAGGGAAACACTGAAGCTTTCCTT.

This clonotype was recorded many times. This chain connects TRBV2 to TRBJ1-1; no clear D gene. V lost 6 bases, J lost 4 bases, and 6 bases lay in between. This CDR3 region has 11 residues. From germline, CDR1 is SNHLY and CDR2 FYNNEI. The DNA of the CDR3 is TGTGCCAGCAGGGAGGTCACTGAAGCTTTCTTT. Translation gives CASREVTEAFF.

This clonotype was recorded many times. V gene TRBV20-1 combines with J gene TRBJ2-5; 9 nucleotides match TRBD1. Germline CDR1 and CDR2: DFQATT and SNEGSKA (reference sequence). The V gene end was trimmed by 5 bases and the J gene end by 4 bases; junction bases not matched to a gene: 11. The CDR3 has 15 residues. The CDR3: CSAVQGALSGETQYF. DNA of the CDR3: TGCAGTGCTGTACAGGGGGCGCTGTCAGGAGAGACCCAGTACTTC.

This clonotype was recorded many times. This chain uses TRBV30 with TRBJ2-7; TRBD1 aligns across 9 bases. The germline CDR1 and CDR2 sequences are GTSNPN and SVGIG (reference sequence). The J segment lost 5 bases and the V segment lost 4 bases, leaving 9 bases of the junction unmatched. The CDR3 is made up of 14 amino acids. The CDR3 sequence: CAWTSLGQGHEQYF. As DNA, the CDR3 is TGTGCCTGGACCTCCTTGGGACAGGGTCACGAGCAGTACTTC. Full variable domain (rest looked up from reference TRBV30 and TRBJ2-7): SQTIHQWPATLVQPVGSPLSLECTVEGTSNPNLYWYRQAAGRGLQLLFYSVGIGQISSEVPQNLSASRPQDRQFILSSKKLLLSDSGFYLCAWTSLGQGHEQYFGPGTRLTVT.

This clonotype was detected a few times. The chain carries TRBV20-1 and TRBJ1-6, with D possibly TRBD1 on 5 matching bases. V was cut by 4 bases and J by 0 bases, with 10 bases left in between. The CDR3 spans 15 residues. Germline V gives CDR1 DFQATT, CDR2 SNEGSKA (reference sequence). In nucleotides, the CDR3 is TGCAGTGCTACCTGGGGGATCTCCTATAATTCACCCCTCCACTTT. It codes for CSATWGISYNSPLHF.

This clonotype came up many times. This chain uses TRBV20-1 with TRBJ1-1, with 7 bases aligning to TRBD1. Germline V lookup: CDR1 DFQATT, CDR2 SNEGSKA (reference sequence). The CDR3 covers 14 residues. The trim removed 5 bases at V and 1 base at J, leaving 7 bases unmatched. The CDR3 DNA follows: TGCAGTGCTCAAGAGGCAGGGGGGAACACTGAAGCTTTCTTT. It is translated as CSAQEAGGNTEAFF.

This clonotype was seen at least ten times. This sequence joins TRBV6-6 and TRBJ1-5; TRBD1 is a possible D gene (6 bases). CDR3 length equals 18 residues. Trimming removed 0 bases at V and 2 bases at J, with 17 bases between. Germline V gives CDR1 MNHNY, CDR2 SVGAGI (reference sequence). In nucleotides, the CDR3 is TGTGCCAGCAGTTACTCGGTATCGAACAGGGCTCGCAATCAGCCCCAGCATTTT. This encodes CASSYSVSNRARNQPQHF.